These 23 T cell receptor beta chains came from one sample sequenced in a study of T cells after posttransplantation cyclophosphamide. Data came from immunoSEQ multiplex PCR; TCRdb stores just in-frame clones and leaves some out. Of some 27,000 clones in the sample, roughly 85% were seen once. The sequenced material came from PBMCs. These receptors were collected from a man over 45.

This sequence joins TRBV27 and TRBJ2-7, with a possible D match to TRBD2 (5 bases). Per the germline V gene, CDR1 is MNHEY and CDR2 is SMNVEV (reference sequence). The CDR3 is 15 amino acids. The ends were cut back, 5 bases at V and 2 bases at J, with 16 bases in the middle. CDR3 coding DNA: TGTGCCAGCAGTCCCCTCTTTCAGACTACCTACGAGCAGTACTTC. Protein: CASSPLFQTTYEQYF.

The chain recombines TRBV28 with TRBJ1-6, with D maybe TRBD1 (5 bases). Germline lookup yields CDR1 MDHEN and CDR2 SYDVKM. The V end was cut by 6 bases, the J end by 6 bases, with 9 bases between. The CDR3 is 13 amino acids. CDR3 sequence (DNA): TGTGCCAGCAGAGACAGCCCTAATTCACCCCTCCACTTT. This gives the protein CASRDSPNSPLHF.

This chain uses TRBV28 with TRBJ1-2; 8 bases line up with TRBD1. The CDR3 loop spans 13 amino acids. J was trimmed by 7 bases and V by 3 bases; bases with no gene match: 4. CDR1 and CDR2 (germline): MDHEN, SYDVKM. The CDR3 sequence is CASSLDRVAGYTF. The CDR3 DNA reads TGTGCCAGCAGTTTGGACAGGGTTGCTGGCTACACCTTC.

This clone was counted only a few times. CDR3 nucleotide sequence: TGCGCCAGCAGCCAATACAACAGGGGGAGAGAAAAACTGTTTTTT. Amino acid sequence: CASSQYNRGREKLFF. This chain uses TRBV4-3 with TRBJ1-4, with 8 bases aligning to TRBD1. J lost 8 bases, V lost 2 bases, and 7 bases had no gene match. This CDR3 comprises 15 residues. CDR1 is LGHNA, CDR2 YSLEER, per germline.

The chain uses TRBV15 and TRBJ1-2; tentative D call: TRBD1 (5 bases). Looked up from germline, CDR1 is LNHNV and CDR2 is YYDKDF (reference sequence). CDR3 length: 14 amino acids. The V and J ends lost 5 bases and 4 bases respectively, with 14 bases between them. The CDR3 loop is CATSRTQGTYGYTF. The CDR3 coding sequence is TGTGCCACCAGCCGTACTCAGGGCACCTATGGCTACACCTTC.

This chain joins TRBV14 and TRBJ2-1, with 7 bases identical to TRBD2. The CDR3 spans 16 residues. V was pared by 1 base and J by 6 bases, with 9 bases of the junction left unmatched. CDR1 and CDR2 (germline): SGHDN, FVKESK. The CDR3 DNA reads as TGTGCCAGCAGCCAAGTGGGGCGGGAGAGCTTCAATGAGCAGTTCTTC. Translation: CASSQVGRESFNEQFF.

The chain recombines TRBV5-1 with TRBJ2-7; D might be TRBD2 (6 bases). The germline V gene encodes CDR1 SGHRS and CDR2 YFSETQ. This CDR3 comprises 13 residues. With 5 bases removed from V and 6 bases from J, the gap between germline ends came to 15 bases. CDR3 sequence reads: CASSERLDLEQYF. CDR3 sequence (DNA): TGCGCCAGCAGTGAGAGACTAGATCTCGAGCAGTACTTC.

V gene TRBV29-1 combines with J gene TRBJ1-1; TRBD1 agrees at 8 bases. Germline lookup yields CDR1 SQVTM and CDR2 ANQGSEA. V was clipped by 5 bases and J by 7 bases; unmatched bases: 9. The CDR3 sequence is 13 residues long. Here the CDR3 reads CSVRRGLEGEAFF. The DNA for the CDR3 is TGCAGCGTTCGCAGGGGGCTCGAGGGTGAAGCTTTCTTT.

The rearrangement joins TRBV28 to TRBJ1-6; TRBD1 might be the D (5 bases). CDR1 is MDHEN and CDR2 is SYDVKM in the germline V gene. Between the trimmed V and J ends, which lost 9 bases and 7 bases, there was a span of 13 bases. The CDR3 is 13 amino acids. CDR3 DNA sequence: TGTGCCAGTCAGGGTATGTCGAATTCACCCCTCCACTTT. It codes for CASQGMSNSPLHF. The entire variable domain, with the rest obtained from reference TRBV28 and TRBJ1-6, is as follows: DVKVTQSSRYLVKRTGEKVFLECVQDMDHENMFWYRQDPGLGLRLIYFSYDVKMKEKGDIPEGYSVSREKKERFSLILESASTNQTSMYLCASQGMSNSPLHFGNGTRLTVT.

The V call is TRBV9, the J call TRBJ2-1; possible D gene TRBD2, 5 bases. Germline CDR1 reads SGDLS; CDR2 reads YYNGEE. The CDR3 is 14 residues long. Trimming stripped 1 base from V and 6 bases from J, with 11 bases between. The CDR3 DNA reads as TGTGCCAGCAGCGTATCTCCGGGATCCAATGAGCAGTTCTTC. It encodes CASSVSPGSNEQFF.

This sequence joins TRBV16 and TRBJ2-7; a weak D match, TRBD1 (5 bases). The V gene's germline CDR1 is KGHSY and CDR2 FQNENV. The CDR3 is 16 amino acids. The V gene lost 4 bases and the J gene lost 4 bases, with 20 bases spanning the gap. In nucleotides, the CDR3 is TGTGCCAGCAGCCGGGGCGGTGGTGGTAGTAGGTACGAGCAGTACTTC. As protein: CASSRGGGGSRYEQYF.

The rearrangement joins TRBV7-9 to TRBJ2-1, with a tentative D call TRBD1 (5 bases). V dropped 5 bases and J dropped 2 bases, with 13 bases sitting between them. The CDR3 consists of 15 residues. The germline V gene has CDR1 SEHNR and CDR2 FQNEAQ (reference sequence). For the CDR3, the DNA is TGTGCCAGCAGCCCAAGGGGTCAGGCCTACAATGAGCAGTTCTTC. Translated, it gives CASSPRGQAYNEQFF.

This clone has just one count. This sample also contains other DNA sequences that code for the same CDR3. The rearrangement links TRBV19 to TRBJ2-3; D gene ambiguous. The CDR3 totals 12 residues. V lost 1 base and J 6 bases, leaving 5 bases between the germline ends. In germline, CDR1 is LNHDA, CDR2 SQIVND (reference sequence). The CDR3 bases are TGTGCCAGTAGTATAGGGCGGGATACGCAGTATTTT. Translated: CASSIGRDTQYF.

V gene TRBV28 combines with J gene TRBJ1-2; D is ambiguous. The V gene's germline CDR1 is MDHEN and CDR2 SYDVKM. Trimming removed 3 bases at V and 4 bases at J, with 12 bases between. The CDR3 loop spans 14 amino acids. This CDR3 reads CASSFGNRPYGYTF. The DNA for the CDR3 is TGTGCCAGCAGTTTTGGAAACAGACCCTATGGCTACACCTTC.

The chain employs TRBV11-2 and TRBJ2-7; maybe TRBD2 (7 bases). The CDR3 consists of 15 residues. The V gene lost 5 bases and the J gene lost 3 bases, with 17 bases spanning the gap. In germline, CDR1 is SGHAT, CDR2 FQNNGV. CDR3 DNA sequence: TGTGCCAGCAGCCTGGAGCGCGGGGGCTTCTACGAGCAGTACTTC. It specifies CASSLERGGFYEQYF. Variable domain in full (rest from reference TRBV11-2 and TRBJ2-7): EAGVAQSPRYKIIEKRQSVAFWCNPISGHATLYWYQQILGQGPKLLIQFQNNGVVDDSQLPKDRFSAERLKGVDSTLKIQPAKLEDSAVYLCASSLERGGFYEQYFGPGTRLTVT.

The chain links TRBV5-1 to TRBJ2-1, with 7 bases lining up with TRBD1. The germline gives CDR1 SGHRS, CDR2 YFSETQ. Trimming at V came to 2 bases and at J to 7 bases, leaving 9 bases not matched to a gene. This CDR3 comprises 15 residues. The CDR3, as DNA: TGCGCCAGCAGCTTAAGTACAGGGGTAATAAATGAGCAGTTCTTC. The encoded protein is CASSLSTGVINEQFF.

The chain is built from TRBV7-9 and TRBJ2-1, with D maybe TRBD2 (6 bases). The V end was cut by 6 bases, the J end by 10 bases, with 25 bases between. Germline-derived CDR1 and CDR2 are SEHNR and FQNEAQ (reference sequence). The CDR3 totals 16 residues. The CDR3 DNA is TGTGCCAGCAGTACTGGCGGGACCGCCGTCCGGCGGGAGCAGTTCTTC. Encoded protein: CASSTGGTAVRREQFF.

The chain is built from TRBV19 and TRBJ2-6, with 7 bases matching TRBD2. V gave up 2 bases and J gave up 0 bases; unmatched junction bases: 7. The CDR3 consists of 18 residues. Germline V gene sequence: CDR1 LNHDA, CDR2 SQIVND (reference sequence). DNA for the CDR3: TGTGCCAGTAGTATATCTGGGGGGGGGAGCTCTGGGGCCAACGTCCTGACTTTC. Translating it yields CASSISGGGSSGANVLTF.

This clone turned up a few times. The J gene is TRBJ1-1, the V gene TRBV2; 10 nucleotides line up with TRBD1. The CDR3 has 16 amino acids. The germline gives CDR1 SNHLY, CDR2 FYNNEI. Losses at the gene ends were 6 bases for V and 1 base for J; bases not matched to a gene: 8. The chain's CDR3 is CASRKGQGISNTEAFF. The CDR3 bases are TGTGCCAGCAGAAAGGGACAGGGGATATCGAACACTGAAGCTTTCTTT.

The rearrangement links TRBV5-1 to TRBJ1-6; weak D call: TRBD1 (6 bases). This CDR3 contains 16 residues. Trimming removed 3 bases at V and 7 bases at J, with 17 bases between. CDR1 and CDR2 from the germline V gene are SGHRS and YFSETQ. The CDR3 loop is CASSSSDSGPNSPLHF. DNA for the CDR3: TGCGCCAGCAGCTCCTCGGACAGCGGCCCCAATTCACCCCTCCACTTT.

On this clone itself: This CDR3 is missing its conserved last phenylalanine or tryptophan, likely due to a read error. The chain joins TRBV7-9 to TRBJ2-7; possibly TRBD1 for D (6 bases). This CDR3 comprises 14 residues. Looked up from germline, CDR1 is SEHNR and CDR2 is FQNEAQ (reference sequence). V shed 4 bases and J shed 5 bases, with 15 bases lying between them. CDR3 sequence reads: CASSSRGKRHEQYL. The CDR3 DNA sequence: TGTGCCAGCAGCTCTAGGGGGAAGAGGCACGAGCAGTACCTC.

The chain combines TRBV15 with TRBJ2-7, with D possibly being TRBD1 (5 bases). This CDR3 spans 13 amino acids. V lost 1 base and J 11 bases, leaving 15 bases between the germline ends. CDR1 LNHNV and CDR2 YYDKDF come from the germline V gene (reference sequence). In DNA form, the CDR3 reads TGTGCCACCAGCAGAGGGGGCGCGGCGTCGAAGTACTTC. This sequence encodes CATSRGGAASKYF.

V gene TRBV7-9 combines with J gene TRBJ2-1; 8 bases are a match to TRBD2. J lost 7 bases, V lost 3 bases, and 14 bases had no gene match. This CDR3 region has 17 residues. Germline CDR1 SEHNR, CDR2 FQNEAQ (reference sequence). The CDR3 DNA sequence: TGTGCCAGCAGCTTCCCACGAGGTAGCGGGATCAGAAATGAGCAGTTCTTC. Protein sequence: CASSFPRGSGIRNEQFF. The full variable domain, rest sourced from reference TRBV7-9 and TRBJ2-1, is DTGVSQNPRHKITKRGQNVTFRCDPISEHNRLYWYRQTLGQGPEFLTYFQNEAQLEKSRLLSDRFSAERPKGSFSTLEIQRTEQGDSAMYLCASSFPRGSGIRNEQFFGPGTRLTVL.